This T cell receptor (beta chain) was captured in a study of blood T cells in healthy people across ages. Study-level findings and limits: Those diversity estimates obtained from one million T cells were thought to be underestimates.

This CDR3 is built from 14 residues. V was clipped by 4 bases and J by 4 bases, with 12 bases between them. Germline CDR1 reads MNHEY; CDR2 reads SMNVEV (reference sequence). Ten or more counts support this clonotype. Its antigen is unidentified. Then a second PCR, running about 6 to 12 cycles, was carried out with a sample-barcoded 5' primer and a J-beta primer mix. TCRdb fed the 5' RACE reads into MiXCR, producing one record per CDR3 protein. Of about 670,000 distinct CDR3 sequences listed, less than 45% were seen once; the top ten hold around 32%. The authors isolated at least 6.5 million PBMCs per sample.

The V gene is TRBV27, the J gene TRBJ2-3; unclear D gene. The origin of this receptor is a man aged 80 or over in good health. The sample consisted of blood. The CDR3: CASSSTYTPDTQYF. Here the CDR3 DNA reads TGTGCCAGCAGTTCGACGTATACACCAGATACGCAGTATTTT.